This TCR beta chain is from a study of blood T cell repertoires in COVID-19. In the source study's methods: Estimation of nucleated cell counts was performed using reference gene primer amplification. Data came from immunoSEQ multiplex PCR; TCRdb stores just in-frame clones and leaves some out. That table supplies the V and J calls and clone size; D and trimming were determined from the DNA. The sample lists tens of thousands of clones; approximately 87% were seen once. The V and J ends lost 0 bases and 1 base respectively, with 22 bases between them. CDR3 length equals 21 residues. The clonotype comes from a woman in her sixties or seventies with acute or convalescent COVID-19. The chain uses TRBV23-1 and TRBJ1-6; TRBD1 is a possible D gene (5 bases). TRBV23-1 is assigned to the ORF class and has an uncertain function. What was sequenced was peripheral blood. The CDR3 bases are TGCGCCAGCAGTCAATCCCCGGGTGGGGGAGGTGTCTGGTCCTATAATTCACCCCTCCACTTT. Translated, it gives CASSQSPGGGGVWSYNSPLHF.